The T cell receptor beta chain under discussion was sequenced for a study of long-term antiretroviral therapy in people with HIV. This clone showed up just once. Researchers ran immunoSEQ v3.0 at survey level. TCRdb's table, derived via immunoSEQ multiplex PCR, lists solely in-frame clones and lacks some. This table has 25,000 to 35,000 clones, 78% appearing once. This CDR3 has 14 residues. The junction had 11 bases not matched to a gene; V was cut back by 4 bases and J by 14 bases. Per the germline V gene, CDR1 is MNHNY and CDR2 is SVGAGI (reference sequence). The sequencing used unsorted PBMCs, collected 1.5 years before starting antiretroviral therapy. The rearrangement links TRBV6-6 to TRBJ1-4; TRBD1 agrees at 9 bases. The TCR sequence derives from a man aged 18 to 30 with HIV. CDR3 sequence: CASSSGQGLTLLFF. CDR3 nucleotide sequence: TGTGCCAGCAGTTCGGGACAGGGCCTTACCCTGCTGTTTTTT.